The clone carrying this TCR beta chain was counted many times. What it binds is not known. The data were obtained in a study of CD8+CD57+ T cells in acquired aplastic anemia. Turning to the study itself: Sorted CD4+ and CD8+ cells gave a mean 3.2 ug DNA, range 0.2 to 27.4 ug. Study conclusions and caveats: Significance was not reached for CD8+ Simpson's diversity between patients and controls.

All sequencing subjects had displayed CD8+CD57+ cell expansion on flow cytometry. Patients uniformly had severe acquired aplastic anemia. None of the patients had been given any therapy when their blood was sampled. This CDR3 has 14 residues. Germline V gene lookup returns CDR1 LNHNV and CDR2 YYDKDF (reference sequence). Trimming removed 2 bases at V and 4 bases at J, with 11 bases between. Researchers used genomic DNA as the template to profile TCR beta VDJ and CDR3. TCRdb reprocessed the reads via MiXCR and lists one record per CDR3 protein. This table holds about 180,000 distinct CDR3 sequences, 40% to 50% found once.

Sequencing was done on a sample of sorted CD4+, CD8+, or CD8+CD57+ T cells (not recorded which) from PBMCs. This TCR was recovered from a human donor with aplastic anemia. The chain has TRBV15 and TRBJ1-1; TRBD1 is a possible D gene (6 bases). DNA for the CDR3: TGTGCCACCAGCAGACTACAGGGAGGCACTGAAGCTTTCTTT. Translated: CATSRLQGGTEAFF.